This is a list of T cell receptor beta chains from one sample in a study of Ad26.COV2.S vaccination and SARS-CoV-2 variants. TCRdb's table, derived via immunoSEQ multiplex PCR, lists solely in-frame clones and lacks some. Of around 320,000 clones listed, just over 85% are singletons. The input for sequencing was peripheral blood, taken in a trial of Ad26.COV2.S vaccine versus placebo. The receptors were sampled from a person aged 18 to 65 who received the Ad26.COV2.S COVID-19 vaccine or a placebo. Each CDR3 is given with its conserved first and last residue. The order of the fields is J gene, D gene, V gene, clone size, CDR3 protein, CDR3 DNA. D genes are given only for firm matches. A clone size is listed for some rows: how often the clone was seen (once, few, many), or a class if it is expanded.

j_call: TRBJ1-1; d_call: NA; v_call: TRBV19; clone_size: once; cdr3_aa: CASRIRWSEAFF; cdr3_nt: TGTGCCAGTAGAATAAGATGGTCCGAAGCTTTCTTT
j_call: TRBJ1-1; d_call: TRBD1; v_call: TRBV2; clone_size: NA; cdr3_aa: CASSGYRGSEAFF; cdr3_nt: TGTGCCAGCAGTGGGTACAGGGGATCTGAAGCTTTCTTT
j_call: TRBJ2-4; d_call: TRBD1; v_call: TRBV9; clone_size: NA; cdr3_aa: CASSRTGFDIQYF; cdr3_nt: TGTGCCAGCAGCCGGACAGGGTTCGACATTCAGTACTTC
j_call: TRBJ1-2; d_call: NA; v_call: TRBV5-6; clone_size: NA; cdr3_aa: CASSLFGGGNYGYTF; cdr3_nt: TGTGCCAGCAGCTTATTCGGGGGCGGCAACTATGGCTACACCTTC
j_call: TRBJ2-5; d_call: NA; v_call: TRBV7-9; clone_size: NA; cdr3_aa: CASSLEAGRETQYF; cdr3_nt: TGTGCCAGCAGCTTAGAGGCCGGGAGAGAGACCCAGTACTTC
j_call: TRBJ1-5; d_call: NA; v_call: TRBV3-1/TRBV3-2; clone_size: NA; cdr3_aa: CASSLRQDQPQHF; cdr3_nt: TGTGCCAGCAGCCTCAGACAGGATCAGCCCCAGCATTTT
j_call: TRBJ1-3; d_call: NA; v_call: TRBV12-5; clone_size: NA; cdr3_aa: CASGFGPGNTIYF; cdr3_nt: TGTGCTAGTGGTTTTGGTCCTGGAAACACCATATATTTT
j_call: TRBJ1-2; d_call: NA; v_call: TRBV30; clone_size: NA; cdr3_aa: CAWSVEGVYTF; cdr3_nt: TGTGCCTGGAGTGTTGAAGGAGTCTACACCTTC
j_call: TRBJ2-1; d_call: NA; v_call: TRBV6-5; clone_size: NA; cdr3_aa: CATQEYNEQFF; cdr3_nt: TGTGCCACACAGGAGTACAATGAGCAGTTCTTC
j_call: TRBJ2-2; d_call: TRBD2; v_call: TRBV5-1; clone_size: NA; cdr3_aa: CASSPSGGGNTGELFF; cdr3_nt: TGCGCCAGCAGCCCTAGCGGGGGAGGGAACACCGGGGAGCTGTTTTTT
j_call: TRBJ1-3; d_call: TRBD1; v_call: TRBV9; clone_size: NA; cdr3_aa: CASSRQDRGSGNTIYF; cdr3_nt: TGTGCCAGCAGCAGGCAGGACAGGGGCTCTGGAAACACCATATATTTT
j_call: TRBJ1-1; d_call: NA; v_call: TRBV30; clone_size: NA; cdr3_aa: CAWEAQEGTEAFF; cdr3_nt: TGTGCCTGGGAGGCACAGGAGGGTACTGAAGCTTTCTTT
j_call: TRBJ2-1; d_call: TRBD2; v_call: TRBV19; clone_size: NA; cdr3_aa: CASSTGLARNEQFF; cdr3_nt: TGTGCCAGTAGTACTGGACTAGCGAGGAATGAGCAGTTCTTC
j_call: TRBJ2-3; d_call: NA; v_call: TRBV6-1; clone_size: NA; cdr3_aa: CASSEYGSSFEDTQYF; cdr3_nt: TGTGCCAGCAGTGAATATGGTAGTTCCTTCGAAGATACGCAGTATTTT
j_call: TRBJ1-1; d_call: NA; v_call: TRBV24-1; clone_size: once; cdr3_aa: CATSDLWGRSFF; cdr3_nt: TGTGCCACCAGTGATTTGTGGGGTAGGTCTTTCTTT
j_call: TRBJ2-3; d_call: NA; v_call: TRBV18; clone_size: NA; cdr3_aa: CASSPPSRSGNTQYF; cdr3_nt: TGTGCCAGCTCACCACCAAGCAGGTCGGGCAATACGCAGTATTTT
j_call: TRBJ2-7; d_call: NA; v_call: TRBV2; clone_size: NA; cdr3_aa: CASSPTPSSYEQYF; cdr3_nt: TGTGCCAGCAGCCCGACACCGAGCTCCTACGAGCAGTACTTC
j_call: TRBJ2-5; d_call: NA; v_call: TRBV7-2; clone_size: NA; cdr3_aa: CASSFGGGGFVETQYF; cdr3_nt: TGTGCCAGCAGCTTCGGGGGAGGGGGGTTTGTAGAGACCCAGTACTTC
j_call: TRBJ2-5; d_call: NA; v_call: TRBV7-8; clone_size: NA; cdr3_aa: CASRRVPETQYF; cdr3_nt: TGTGCCAGTCGAAGGGTCCCCGAGACCCAGTACTTC
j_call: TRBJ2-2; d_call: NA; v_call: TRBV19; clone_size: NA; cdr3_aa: CASRRGVLAAKHGGELFF; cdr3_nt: TGTGCCAGTAGAAGGGGGGTACTGGCCGCAAAACATGGCGGGGAGCTGTTTTTT
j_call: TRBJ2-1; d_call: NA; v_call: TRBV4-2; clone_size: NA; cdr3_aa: CASSQDRENEQFF; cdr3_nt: TGTGCCAGCAGCCAAGACAGGGAGAATGAGCAGTTCTTC
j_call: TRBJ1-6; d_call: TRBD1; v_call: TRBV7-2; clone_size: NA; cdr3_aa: CASSRLKGTGNSPLHF; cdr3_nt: TGTGCCAGCAGCCGTCTAAAAGGGACAGGGAATTCACCCCTCCACTTT
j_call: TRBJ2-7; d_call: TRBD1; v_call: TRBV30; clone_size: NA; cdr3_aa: CASQTGTYEQYF; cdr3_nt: TGTGCCTCGCAGACAGGGACCTACGAGCAGTACTTC
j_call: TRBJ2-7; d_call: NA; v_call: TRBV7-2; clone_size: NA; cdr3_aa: CASSLARDDYEQYF; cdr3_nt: TGTGCCAGCAGCTTAGCGCGGGACGACTACGAGCAGTACTTC
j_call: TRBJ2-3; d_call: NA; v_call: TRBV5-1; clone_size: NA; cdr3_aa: CASSHAGTDTQYF; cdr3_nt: TGCGCCAGCAGCCACGCCGGCACAGATACGCAGTATTTT
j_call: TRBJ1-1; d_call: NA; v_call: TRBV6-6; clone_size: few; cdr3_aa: CASSLQDLEAFF; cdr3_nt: TGTGCCAGCAGTTTACAGGACCTTGAAGCTTTCTTT
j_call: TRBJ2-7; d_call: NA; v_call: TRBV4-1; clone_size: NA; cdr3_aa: CASSQDGWGSEQYF; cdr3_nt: TGCGCCAGCAGCCAAGATGGATGGGGGTCCGAGCAGTACTTC
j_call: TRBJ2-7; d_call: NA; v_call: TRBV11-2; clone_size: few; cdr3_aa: CASSLGEAMEQYF; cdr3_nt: TGTGCCAGCAGCTTAGGCGAAGCTATGGAGCAGTACTTC
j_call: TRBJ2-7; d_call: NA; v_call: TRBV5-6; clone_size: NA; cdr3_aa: CASSFRYSYEQYF; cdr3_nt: TGTGCCAGCAGTTTCCGCTACTCCTACGAGCAGTACTTC
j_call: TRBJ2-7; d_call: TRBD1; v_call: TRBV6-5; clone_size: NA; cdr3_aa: CASSLRDSTYEQYF; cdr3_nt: TGTGCCAGCAGTCTCCGGGACAGCACTTACGAGCAGTACTTC
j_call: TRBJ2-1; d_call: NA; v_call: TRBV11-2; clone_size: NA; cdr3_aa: CASSSNAGRSYNEQFF; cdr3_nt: TGTGCCAGCAGCTCAAACGCAGGTCGCTCCTACAATGAGCAGTTCTTC
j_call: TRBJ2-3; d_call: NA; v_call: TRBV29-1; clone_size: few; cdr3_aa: CSVEYEADTQYF; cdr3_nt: TGCAGCGTTGAATACGAGGCAGATACGCAGTATTTT
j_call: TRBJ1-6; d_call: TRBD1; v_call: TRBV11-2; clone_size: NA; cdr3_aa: CASSLDGDRFNSPLHF; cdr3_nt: TGTGCCAGCAGCTTAGATGGGGACAGATTTAATTCACCCCTCCACTTT
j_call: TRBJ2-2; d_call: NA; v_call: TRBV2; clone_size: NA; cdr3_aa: CASRAEGAGELFF; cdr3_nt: TGTGCCAGCAGGGCAGAGGGGGCCGGGGAGCTGTTTTTT
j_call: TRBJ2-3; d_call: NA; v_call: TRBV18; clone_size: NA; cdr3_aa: CASSRGGGTDTQYF; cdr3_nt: TGTGCCAGCTCAAGGGGTGGGGGCACAGATACGCAGTATTTT
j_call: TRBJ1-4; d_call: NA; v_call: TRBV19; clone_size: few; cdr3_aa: CASRPGTWGEKLFF; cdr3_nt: TGTGCCAGTAGACCCGGGACGTGGGGCGAAAAACTGTTTTTT
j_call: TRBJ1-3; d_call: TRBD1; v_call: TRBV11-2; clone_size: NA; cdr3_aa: CASSSGQAHF; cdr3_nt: TGTGCCAGCAGCTCTGGACAGGCCCATTTT
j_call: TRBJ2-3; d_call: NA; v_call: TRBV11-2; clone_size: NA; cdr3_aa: CASQVAIGNTQYF; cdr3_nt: TGTGCCAGCCAGGTGGCCATCGGAAATACGCAGTATTTT
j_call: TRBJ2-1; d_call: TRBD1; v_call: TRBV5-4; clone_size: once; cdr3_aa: CASSLDRGPYNEQFF; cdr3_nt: TGTGCCAGCAGCTTGGACAGGGGGCCCTACAATGAGCAGTTCTTC
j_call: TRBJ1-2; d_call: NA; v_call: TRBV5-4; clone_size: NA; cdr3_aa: CASSRDKNYGYTF; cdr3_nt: TGTGCCAGCAGCCGGGACAAGAACTATGGCTACACCTTC
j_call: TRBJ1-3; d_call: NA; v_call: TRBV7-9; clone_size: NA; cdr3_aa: CASSLTGNTIYF; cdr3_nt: TGTGCCAGCAGCTTAACTGGAAACACCATATATTTT
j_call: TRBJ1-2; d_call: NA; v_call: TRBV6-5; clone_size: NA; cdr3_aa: CASSVGQFYGYTF; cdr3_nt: TGTGCCAGCAGCGTAGGACAGTTCTATGGCTACACCTTC
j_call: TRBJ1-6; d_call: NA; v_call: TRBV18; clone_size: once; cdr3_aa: CASSPSGPSSYNSPLHF; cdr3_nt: TGTGCCAGCTCACCCTCGGGACCGAGCTCCTATAATTCACCCCTCCACTTT
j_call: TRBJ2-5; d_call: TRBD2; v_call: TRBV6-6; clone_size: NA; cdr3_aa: CASSAMGRLAGDRIKETQYF; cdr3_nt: TGTGCCAGCAGCGCAATGGGGCGACTAGCGGGGGACCGAATTAAAGAGACCCAGTACTTC
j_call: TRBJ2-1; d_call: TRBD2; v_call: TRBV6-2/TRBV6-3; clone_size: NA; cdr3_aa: CASSPGLAGGLYNEQFF; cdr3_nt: TGTGCCAGCAGTCCCGGACTAGCGGGGGGCCTATACAATGAGCAGTTCTTC
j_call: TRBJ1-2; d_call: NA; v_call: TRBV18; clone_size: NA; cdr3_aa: CASSLEGNYGYTF; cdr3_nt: TGTGCCAGCTCCCTCGAAGGGAACTATGGCTACACCTTC
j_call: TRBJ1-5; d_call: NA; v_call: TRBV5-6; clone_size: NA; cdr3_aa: CASSLGQAFNQPQHF; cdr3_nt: TGTGCCAGCAGCTTGGGACAGGCTTTTAATCAGCCCCAGCATTTT
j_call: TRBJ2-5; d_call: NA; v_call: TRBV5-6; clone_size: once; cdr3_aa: CASSLGATDWTQYF; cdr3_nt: TGTGCCAGCAGCTTAGGGGCCACCGACTGGACCCAGTACTTC
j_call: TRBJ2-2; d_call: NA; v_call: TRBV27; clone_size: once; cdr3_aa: CASSLLDSTNTGELFF; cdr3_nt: TGTGCCAGCAGTTTACTGGACAGCACGAACACCGGGGAGCTGTTTTTT
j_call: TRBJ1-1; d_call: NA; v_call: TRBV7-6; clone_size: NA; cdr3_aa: CASSLGTVGMNTEAFF; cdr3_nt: TGTGCCAGCAGCTTAGGGACAGTAGGAATGAACACTGAAGCTTTCTTT
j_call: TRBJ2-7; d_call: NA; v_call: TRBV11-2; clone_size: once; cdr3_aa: CASSLDPSSSYEQYF; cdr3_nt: TGTGCCAGCAGCTTAGACCCGAGTAGCTCCTACGAGCAGTACTTC
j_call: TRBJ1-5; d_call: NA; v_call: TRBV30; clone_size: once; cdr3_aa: CAWREGANQPQHF; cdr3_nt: TGTGCCTGGAGGGAGGGTGCAAATCAGCCCCAGCATTTT
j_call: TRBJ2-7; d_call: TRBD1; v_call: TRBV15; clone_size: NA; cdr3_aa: CATSRDWGLQGSSYEQYF; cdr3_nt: TGTGCCACCAGCAGAGACTGGGGCCTACAGGGGTCGTCCTACGAGCAGTACTTC
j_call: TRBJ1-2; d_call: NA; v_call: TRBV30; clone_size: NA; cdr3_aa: CAWTVGGIYGYTF; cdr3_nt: TGTGCCTGGACCGTCGGGGGGATCTATGGCTACACCTTC
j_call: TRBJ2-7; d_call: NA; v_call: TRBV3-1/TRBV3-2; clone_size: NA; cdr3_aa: CASSQRGTEQYF; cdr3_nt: TGTGCCAGCAGCCAAAGGGGGACCGAGCAGTACTTC